A single sample gave rise to the 23 T cell receptor beta chains below, sequenced in a study of OX40 agonist ivuxolimab in advanced cancers. Assay used: immunoSEQ multiplex PCR; TCRdb lists only in-frame clones, some missing. In the table there are fewer than 20,000 clones, approximately 78% of which are singletons. This specimen was CD4+ or CD8+ T cells sorted from blood, taken in a trial of the OX40 agonist ivuxolimab. These receptors were collected from an adult with an advanced solid tumor such as melanoma, head and neck, liver or kidney cancer.

The V call is TRBV7-8, the J call TRBJ1-3; no firm D call. From germline, CDR1 is SGHVS and CDR2 FQNEAQ. The germline V and J ends were trimmed by 3 bases and 2 bases, with 11 bases remaining between them. This CDR3 has 15 amino acids. The CDR3 loop is CASSFWTGAGNTIYF. The CDR3 region has the DNA TGTGCCAGCAGCTTCTGGACGGGAGCTGGAAACACCATATATTTT.

This chain joins TRBV15 and TRBJ2-7, with a tentative D call TRBD1 (6 bases). Germline V gene data show CDR1 as LNHNV and CDR2 as YYDKDF (reference sequence). The germline V and J ends were trimmed by 1 base and 5 bases, with 15 bases remaining between them. This CDR3 contains 15 residues. The CDR3 DNA reads as TGTGCCACCAGCAGAGGGGAGATCACAGGGAACGAGCAGTACTTC. Translated, it gives CATSRGEITGNEQYF.

This clone was picked up one time. The chain joins TRBV9 to TRBJ1-1; TRBD1 is a possible D gene (6 bases). Germline loops: CDR1 SGDLS, CDR2 YYNGEE. This CDR3 is 15 amino acids long. V was pared by 0 bases and J by 6 bases, with 15 bases between. The CDR3 sequence: CASSVGQGHTSEAFF. The CDR3 DNA is TGTGCCAGCAGCGTAGGGCAGGGGCACACGTCTGAAGCTTTCTTT.

The genes are TRBV7-3 and TRBJ2-5, with 11 bases identical to TRBD2. V was pared by 5 bases and J by 3 bases, with 8 bases of the junction left unmatched. CDR1 and CDR2 (germline): SGHTA, FQGTGA. The CDR3 loop spans 16 amino acids. This CDR3 is CASSTRTSGPKETQYF. CDR3 nucleotide sequence: TGTGCCAGCAGCACCCGGACTAGCGGGCCCAAAGAGACCCAGTACTTC.

The rearrangement links TRBV11-3 to TRBJ2-1; 7 bases fit TRBD2. There are 17 residues in the CDR3. After removal of 3 bases from V and 7 bases from J, the junction contained 15 bases not matched to a gene. Per germline, CDR1 SGHNT and CDR2 YENEEA. DNA for the CDR3: TGTGCCAGCAGCTTGTTGGCCGGAGCGGGGATCTGGAATGAGCAGTTCTTC. Protein: CASSLLAGAGIWNEQFF.

The rearrangement uses TRBV4-1 and TRBJ2-7; D could derive from TRBD1 or TRBD2 (5 bases each). V lost 2 bases to trimming and J lost 5 bases, with 13 bases between them. The germline CDR1 and CDR2 sequences are MGHRA and YSYEKL. The CDR3 length is 14 residues. This chain's CDR3 is CASSQPAGSNEQYF. In DNA form, the CDR3 reads TGCGCCAGCAGCCAACCAGCAGGGAGCAACGAGCAGTACTTC.

The chain is built from TRBV4-3 and TRBJ1-2; D is unclear. Looked up from germline, CDR1 is LGHNA and CDR2 is YSLEER. Trimming stripped 3 bases from V and 0 bases from J, with 5 bases between. The CDR3 spans 13 residues. The CDR3: CASSQASNYGYTF. CDR3 sequence (DNA): TGCGCCAGCAGCCAGGCTTCTAACTATGGCTACACCTTC.

The chain employs TRBV27 and TRBJ1-2; 8 bases are shared with TRBD1. The germline gives CDR1 MNHEY, CDR2 SMNVEV (reference sequence). CDR3 length: 14 residues. J gave up 8 bases and V 5 bases, and 10 bases lay outside the gene matches. CDR3 nucleotides: TGTGCCAGCAGTGACATGGACAGGGCTGACGGCTACACCTTC. Translating it yields CASSDMDRADGYTF.

The chain couples TRBV28 to TRBJ2-1; 8 nucleotides match TRBD2. Unmatched junction bases numbered 5, after V lost 6 bases and J lost 4 bases. The CDR3 is 14 residues long. The V gene's germline CDR1 is MDHEN and CDR2 SYDVKM. The CDR3 region is CASRPGLGYNEQFF. For the CDR3, the DNA is TGTGCCAGCAGACCGGGACTAGGTTACAATGAGCAGTTCTTC.

V and J are TRBV4-2 and TRBJ1-2; possibly TRBD1 for D (5 bases). Germline assignment: CDR1 LGHNA and CDR2 YNFKEQ. Trimming took 3 bases from V and 2 from J, leaving 13 bases between them. The CDR3 spans 15 residues. The CDR3 loop is CASSQAPPGNYGYTF. The CDR3 DNA reads as TGTGCCAGCAGCCAGGCCCCCCCAGGGAACTATGGCTACACCTTC.

V usage is TRBV5-7 and J usage is TRBJ1-1; unclear D gene. TRBV5-7 is an ORF, with its function uncertain. Trimming pared 0 bases from V and 7 bases from J, leaving 4 bases between. This CDR3 region has 11 residues. The CDR3 sequence: CASSLGVEAFF. The DNA of the CDR3 is TGTGCCAGCAGCTTGGGGGTTGAAGCTTTCTTT.

The chain joins TRBV19 to TRBJ1-2; 7 nucleotides match TRBD1. Germline V gene sequence: CDR1 LNHDA, CDR2 SQIVND (reference sequence). The CDR3 spans 15 residues. The V gene end was trimmed by 10 bases and the J gene end by 3 bases; junction bases not matched to a gene: 14. The CDR3 loop is CATNSGQSLYYGYTF. The DNA for the CDR3 is TGTGCCACCAACTCGGGACAGAGCCTTTACTATGGCTACACCTTC.

The rearrangement links TRBV19 to TRBJ1-4; the D is unclear. V dropped 3 bases and J dropped 8 bases, with 16 bases sitting between them. Germline CDR1 LNHDA, CDR2 SQIVND (reference sequence). CDR3 length equals 15 residues. CDR3 in DNA: TGTGCCAGTAGTATCGTCACAGTCTTGGGGGAAAAACTGTTTTTT. This sequence encodes CASSIVTVLGEKLFF.

V is TRBV7-9 and J is TRBJ2-3; 7 bases align to TRBD1. The CDR3 length is 17 residues. Germline CDR1 is SEHNR and CDR2 is FQNEAQ (reference sequence). V was clipped by 5 bases and J by 1 base; unmatched bases: 12. The CDR3 DNA sequence: TGTGCCAGCAGCCCCCTACAGGGGAAGATAGGCACAGATACGCAGTATTTT. Protein: CASSPLQGKIGTDTQYF. Full variable domain (outside the CDR3, taken from reference TRBV7-9 and TRBJ2-3): DTGVSQNPRHKITKRGQNVTFRCDPISEHNRLYWYRQTLGQGPEFLTYFQNEAQLEKSRLLSDRFSAERPKGSFSTLEIQRTEQGDSAMYLCASSPLQGKIGTDTQYFGPGTRLTVL.

This clone showed up just a few times. The rearrangement joins TRBV2 to TRBJ2-1; D is unresolved. Trimming took off 6 bases at V and 8 bases at J, with 8 bases between the two ends. CDR3 length: 11 amino acids. Germline values: CDR1 SNHLY, CDR2 FYNNEI. The CDR3 DNA reads as TGTGCCAGCAGGCTGAAGGATGAGCAGTTCTTC. Protein sequence: CASRLKDEQFF.

There are a few counts of this clone. Distinct nucleotide sequences in the sample also encode this CDR3. This rearrangement joins TRBV19 to TRBJ1-1; 11 positions agree with TRBD1. Germline lookup yields CDR1 LNHDA and CDR2 SQIVND (reference sequence). Trimming cost V 3 bases and J 0 bases; bases outside gene matches: 3. CDR3 length: 16 amino acids. The CDR3 DNA reads TGTGCCAGTAGTATCCGGACAGGGGGCATGAACACTGAAGCTTTCTTT. It specifies CASSIRTGGMNTEAFF.

The chain combines TRBV30 with TRBJ2-7; possible D gene TRBD2, 5 bases. This CDR3 spans 14 amino acids. Per the germline V gene, CDR1 is GTSNPN and CDR2 is SVGIG (reference sequence). V was shortened by 0 bases and J by 5 bases, with 14 bases between the two germline ends. CDR3 sequence reads: CAWSVGSNLDEQYF. DNA of the CDR3: TGTGCCTGGAGTGTAGGGAGCAATCTCGACGAGCAGTACTTC.

The table lists this clone with a count of one. The V gene is TRBV7-6, the J gene TRBJ1-1, with 11 bases matching TRBD1. Germline values: CDR1 SGHVS, CDR2 FNYEAQ. The trim removed 1 base at V and 2 bases at J, leaving 0 bases unmatched. There are 15 residues in the CDR3. As DNA, the CDR3 is TGTGCCAGCAGCTTAGGGACAGGGGGCAACACTGAAGCTTTCTTT. This sequence encodes CASSLGTGGNTEAFF.

The chain combines TRBV7-8 with TRBJ1-5; tentative D call: TRBD1 (5 bases). CDR3 length: 18 amino acids. Trimming removed 5 bases at V and 5 bases at J, with 25 bases between. Germline assignment: CDR1 SGHVS and CDR2 FQNEAQ. Here the CDR3 DNA reads TGTGCCAGCAGCCCCCAGGTGGACATCTGGAACCTTCATCAGCCCCAGCATTTT. Amino acid sequence: CASSPQVDIWNLHQPQHF.

The chain carries TRBV13 and TRBJ1-2, with 8 bases identical to TRBD1. Germline V gene sequence: CDR1 PRHDT, CDR2 FYEKMQ (reference sequence). V shed 5 bases and J 5 bases; nucleotides not matched to a gene: 4. This CDR3 is built from 13 residues. This CDR3 reads CASSPGGRYGYTF. In DNA, the CDR3 is TGTGCCAGCAGCCCAGGGGGCCGGTATGGCTACACCTTC.

The chain is built from TRBV18 and TRBJ1-1, with D perhaps matching TRBD1 (6 bases). The CDR3 has 15 amino acids. Trimming left V 3 bases short and J 0 bases short, with 11 bases between. Looked up from germline, CDR1 is KGHSH and CDR2 is LQKENI. Written as DNA, the CDR3 is TGTGCCAGCTCACCTCAGGACAGCATGAACACTGAAGCTTTCTTT. Translated: CASSPQDSMNTEAFF.

The rearrangement joins TRBV4-2 to TRBJ2-3; TRBD2 matches 13 bases. This CDR3 has 18 residues. CDR1 and CDR2 from the germline V gene are LGHNA and YNFKEQ. V lost 4 bases to trimming and J lost 1 base; unmatched junction nucleotides: 8. In DNA, the CDR3 is TGTGCCAGCAGCCCCCGGACTAGCGGGAGTGAAGGCACAGATACGCAGTATTTT. Amino acids: CASSPRTSGSEGTDTQYF.

The gene calls are TRBV6-7 and TRBJ2-1; TRBD2 agrees at 12 bases. TRBV6-7 falls under the ORF class, with uncertain function. The CDR3 is made up of 21 amino acids. Trimming removed 2 bases from V and 0 bases from J; junction bases left unmatched: 14. The CDR3 nucleotides are TGTGCCAGCAGTTACCTACCAGATCTAGCGGGAGGGCGGGACTCCTACAATGAGCAGTTCTTC. This sequence encodes CASSYLPDLAGGRDSYNEQFF.